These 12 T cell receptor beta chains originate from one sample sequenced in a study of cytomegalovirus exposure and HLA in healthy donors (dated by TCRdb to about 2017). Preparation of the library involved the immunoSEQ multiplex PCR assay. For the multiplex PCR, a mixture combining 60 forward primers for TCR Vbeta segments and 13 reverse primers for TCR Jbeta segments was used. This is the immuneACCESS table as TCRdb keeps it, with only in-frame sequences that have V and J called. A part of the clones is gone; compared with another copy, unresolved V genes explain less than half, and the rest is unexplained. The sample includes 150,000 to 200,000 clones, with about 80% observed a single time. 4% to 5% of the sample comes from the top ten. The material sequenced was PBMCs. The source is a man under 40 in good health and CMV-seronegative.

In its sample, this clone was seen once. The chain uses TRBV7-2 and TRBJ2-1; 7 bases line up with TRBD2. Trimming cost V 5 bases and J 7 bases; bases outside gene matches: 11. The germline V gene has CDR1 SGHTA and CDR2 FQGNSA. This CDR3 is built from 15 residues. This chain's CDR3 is CASSHYAGAGNEQFF. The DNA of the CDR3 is TGTGCCAGCAGCCATTACGCGGGAGCTGGGAATGAGCAGTTCTTC.

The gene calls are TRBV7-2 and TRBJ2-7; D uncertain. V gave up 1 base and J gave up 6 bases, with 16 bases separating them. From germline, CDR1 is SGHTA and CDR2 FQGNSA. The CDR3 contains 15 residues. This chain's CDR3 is CASSLVVGAHGEQYF. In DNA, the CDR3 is TGTGCCAGCAGCTTAGTTGTCGGAGCCCACGGCGAGCAGTACTTC.

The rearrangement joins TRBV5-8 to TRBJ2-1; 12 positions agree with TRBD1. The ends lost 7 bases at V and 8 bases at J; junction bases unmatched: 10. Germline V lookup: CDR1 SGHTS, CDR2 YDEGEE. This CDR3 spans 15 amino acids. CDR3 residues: CASGEVGTGGDEQFF. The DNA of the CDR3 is TGTGCCAGCGGAGAAGTCGGGACAGGGGGCGATGAGCAGTTCTTC.

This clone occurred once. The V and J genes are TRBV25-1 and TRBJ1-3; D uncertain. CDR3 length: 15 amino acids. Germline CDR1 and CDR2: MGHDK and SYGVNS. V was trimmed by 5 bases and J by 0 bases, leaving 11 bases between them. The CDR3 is CASSSIRSSGNTIYF. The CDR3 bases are TGTGCCAGCAGTTCTATCCGGTCCTCTGGAAACACCATATATTTT.

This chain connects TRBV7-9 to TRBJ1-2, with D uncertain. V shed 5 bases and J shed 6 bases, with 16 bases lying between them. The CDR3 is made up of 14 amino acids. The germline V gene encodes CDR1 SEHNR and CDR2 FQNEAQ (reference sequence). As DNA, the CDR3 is TGTGCCAGCAGCCCCTCGGTCGGGGTTGATGGCTACACCTTC. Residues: CASSPSVGVDGYTF. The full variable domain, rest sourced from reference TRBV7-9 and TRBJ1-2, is DTGVSQNPRHKITKRGQNVTFRCDPISEHNRLYWYRQTLGQGPEFLTYFQNEAQLEKSRLLSDRFSAERPKGSFSTLEIQRTEQGDSAMYLCASSPSVGVDGYTFGSGTRLTVV.

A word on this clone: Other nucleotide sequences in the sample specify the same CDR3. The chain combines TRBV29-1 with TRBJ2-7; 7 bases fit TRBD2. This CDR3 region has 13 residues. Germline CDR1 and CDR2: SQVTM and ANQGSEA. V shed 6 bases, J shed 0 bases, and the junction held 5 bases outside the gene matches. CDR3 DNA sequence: TGCAGCGTCGCAGGCGGGAGCTCCTACGAGCAGTACTTC. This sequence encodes CSVAGGSSYEQYF.

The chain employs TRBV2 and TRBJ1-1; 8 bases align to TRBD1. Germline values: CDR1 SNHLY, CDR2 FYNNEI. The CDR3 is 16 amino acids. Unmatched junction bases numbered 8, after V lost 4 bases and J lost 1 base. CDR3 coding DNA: TGTGCCAGCAGTGGGGGTCCCGGGACAGGGAACACTGAAGCTTTCTTT. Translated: CASSGGPGTGNTEAFF.

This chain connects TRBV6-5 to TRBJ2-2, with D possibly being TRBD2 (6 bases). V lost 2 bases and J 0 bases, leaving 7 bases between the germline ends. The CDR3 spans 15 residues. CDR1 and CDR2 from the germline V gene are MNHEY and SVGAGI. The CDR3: CASSYGGSNTGELFF. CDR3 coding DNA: TGTGCCAGCAGTTACGGGGGGTCGAACACCGGGGAGCTGTTTTTT.

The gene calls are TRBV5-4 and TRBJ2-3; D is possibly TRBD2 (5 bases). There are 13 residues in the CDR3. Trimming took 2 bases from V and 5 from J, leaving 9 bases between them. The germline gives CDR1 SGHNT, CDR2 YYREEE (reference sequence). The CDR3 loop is CASSFLGGDTQYF. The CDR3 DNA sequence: TGTGCCAGCAGCTTCCTCGGAGGAGATACGCAGTATTTT.

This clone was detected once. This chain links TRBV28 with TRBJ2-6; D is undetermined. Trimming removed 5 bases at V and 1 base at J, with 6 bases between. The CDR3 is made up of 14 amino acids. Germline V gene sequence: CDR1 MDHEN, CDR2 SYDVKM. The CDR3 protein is CASSPMSGANVLTF. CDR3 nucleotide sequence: TGTGCCAGCAGTCCAATGTCTGGGGCCAACGTCCTGACTTTC.

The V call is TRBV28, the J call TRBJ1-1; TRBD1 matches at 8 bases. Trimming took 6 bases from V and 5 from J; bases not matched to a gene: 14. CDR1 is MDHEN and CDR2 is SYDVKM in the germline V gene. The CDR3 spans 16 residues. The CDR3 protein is CASSHRGWRQVTEAFF. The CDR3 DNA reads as TGTGCCAGCAGCCACAGGGGGTGGAGGCAGGTGACTGAAGCTTTCTTT.

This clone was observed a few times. The CDR3 loop is CASSPSGFVDTQYF. CDR3 DNA sequence: TGTGCCAGCAGCCCCTCAGGCTTCGTGGATACGCAGTATTTT. The chain uses TRBV7-3 and TRBJ2-3; D uncertain. The V and J ends lost 5 bases and 6 bases respectively, with 15 bases between them. The CDR3 totals 14 residues. From germline, CDR1 is SGHTA and CDR2 FQGTGA.